This T cell receptor beta chain was captured by sequencing in a study of Ad26.COV2.S vaccination and SARS-CoV-2 variants. CDR3 length: 15 amino acids. V was clipped by 2 bases and J by 8 bases, with 16 bases between them. CDR1 is MNHEY, CDR2 SVGEGT, per germline. Some clones are missing from TCRdb's copy, which holds only in-frame ones; the method was immunoSEQ multiplex PCR. The repertoire has roughly 700,000 clones, 80% to 90% of them found once; the top ten carry about 1.5%. Sample treatment: over 15 received Ad26.COV2.S at low or high dose, single or two shots; several received placebo; per-sample allocation not given. Repertoires come from day 63 after the first vaccine or placebo injection.

This chain uses TRBV6-2 or TRBV6-3 with TRBJ1-5; TRBD1 might be the D (5 bases). This specimen was peripheral blood, taken in a trial of Ad26.COV2.S vaccine versus placebo. This TCR was recovered from a person aged 18-65 years who received the Ad26.COV2.S COVID-19 vaccine or a placebo. CDR3 in DNA: TGTGCCAGCAGTTACGGCAGGTTAAAGACAGAGCCCCAGCATTTT. It is translated as CASSYGRLKTEPQHF.